These 31 T cell receptor beta chains came from one sample sequenced in a study of shared clonotypes between healthy human individuals. Profiled with immunoSEQ multiplex PCR; TCRdb holds only in-frame clones, not every one. The sample has about 2,500,000 clones; around 94% are singletons. Sequencing used naive CD4+ T cells sorted from blood. Subset denoted: CD45RA+ positively selected. The receptors come from a young man in good health.

CDR3 sequence: CASSPDRYHTQYF. CDR3 nucleotide sequence: TGTGCCAGCAGCCCGGACAGATACCATACGCAGTATTTT. The rearrangement links TRBV11-1 to TRBJ2-3; D perhaps matches TRBD1 (6 bases). The V gene's germline CDR1 is SGHAT and CDR2 FQDESV (reference sequence). The germline V and J ends were trimmed by 5 bases and 7 bases, with 13 bases remaining between them. The CDR3 contains 13 residues. Based on the CDR3 plus reference TRBV11-1 and TRBJ2-3, the full variable domain is EAEVAQSPRYKITEKSQAVAFWCDPISGHATLYWYRQILGQGPELLVQFQDESVVDDSQLPKDRFSAERLKGVDSTLKIQPAELGDSAMYLCASSPDRYHTQYFGPGTRLTVL.

The chain has TRBV19 and TRBJ2-3, with D perhaps being TRBD1 or TRBD2 (5 bases each). V lost 6 bases and J lost 1, with 17 bases in between. The CDR3 is made up of 16 amino acids. Germline CDR1 is LNHDA and CDR2 is SQIVND (reference sequence). CDR3 loop: CASSQTSGARTDTQYF. CDR3 in DNA: TGTGCCAGTAGCCAAACCTCCGGGGCTCGCACAGATACGCAGTATTTT. The whole variable domain, filled in from reference TRBV19 and TRBJ2-3, reads DGGITQSPKYLFRKEGQNVTLSCEQNLNHDAMYWYRQDPGQGLRLIYYSQIVNDFQKGDIAEGYSVSREKKESFPLTVTSAQKNPTAFYLCASSQTSGARTDTQYFGPGTRLTVL.

As to this clone: Mismatch with germline at one junction end may stem from a read error. Other DNA variants within this sample encode the same CDR3. V usage is TRBV4-1 and J usage is TRBJ2-2; D remains ambiguous. The V gene's germline CDR1 is MGHRA and CDR2 YSYEKL. This CDR3 spans 16 amino acids. CDR3 protein: CASSQEKAANTGELFF. The CDR3 DNA is TGCGCCAGTAGCCAAGAAAAGGCAGCGAACACCGGGGAGCTGTTTTTT.

The chain combines TRBV7-9 with TRBJ2-5; D unresolved. V was trimmed by 2 bases and J by 5 bases, leaving 3 bases between them. In germline, CDR1 is SEHNR, CDR2 FQNEAQ (reference sequence). The CDR3 consists of 11 residues. The CDR3 DNA sequence: TGTGCCAGCAGCTTATTCGAGACCCAGTACTTC. Protein sequence: CASSLFETQYF.

This chain joins TRBV6-4 and TRBJ2-5, with D uncertain. The CDR3 loop spans 13 amino acids. V was cut by 4 bases and J by 5 bases, with 11 bases left in between. CDR1 and CDR2 from the germline V gene are MRHNA and SNTAGT. CDR3 protein: CASSVVLGETQYF. As DNA, the CDR3 is TGTGCCAGCAGTGTGGTACTCGGGGAGACCCAGTACTTC.

J is TRBJ2-5 and V is TRBV11-2, with 7 bases aligning to TRBD2. Trimming took 8 bases from V and 5 from J; bases not matched to a gene: 8. Germline loops: CDR1 SGHAT, CDR2 FQNNGV. The CDR3 has 13 residues. CDR3 nucleotides: TGTGCCAGCGGCGGCCGGGGAGGGGAGACCCAGTACTTC. Translated, it gives CASGGRGGETQYF.

The chain recombines TRBV2 with TRBJ2-7; perhaps D is TRBD1 or TRBD2 (5 bases each). Trimming left V 6 bases short and J 3 bases short, with 18 bases between. Germline CDR1 and CDR2: SNHLY and FYNNEI. CDR3 size: 15 residues. CDR3 residues: CASRWGSGGGYEQYF. The CDR3 coding sequence is TGTGCCAGCAGATGGGGGTCTGGAGGCGGCTACGAGCAGTACTTC. Together with reference TRBV2 and TRBJ2-7, the CDR3 gives the full variable domain: EPEVTQTPSHQVTQMGQEVILRCVPISNHLYFYWYRQILGQKVEFLVSFYNNEISEKSEIFDDQFSVERPDGSNFTLKIRSTKLEDSAMYFCASRWGSGGGYEQYFGPGTRLTVT.

V and J are TRBV14 and TRBJ2-6, with 10 bases that match TRBD1. V lost 3 bases and J lost 1; bases outside the gene matches: 6. The CDR3 sequence is 18 residues long. From germline, CDR1 is SGHDN and CDR2 FVKESK. The CDR3 here is CASSHLGQGSSGANVLTF. The CDR3 DNA is TGTGCCAGCAGCCACCTGGGACAGGGGTCTTCTGGGGCCAACGTCCTGACTTTC.

This clone was counted a single time. The V gene is TRBV14, the J gene TRBJ1-3; D gene unclear. The germline V gene encodes CDR1 SGHDN and CDR2 FVKESK. Trimming left V 5 bases short and J 0 bases short, with 8 bases between. The CDR3 spans 14 residues. The CDR3 protein is CASSALSSGNTIYF. In DNA, the CDR3 is TGTGCCAGCAGCGCACTCAGCTCTGGAAACACCATATATTTT.

The rearrangement joins TRBV11-3 to TRBJ2-1; TRBD1 or TRBD2 may be the D gene (5 bases each). The germline V gene encodes CDR1 SGHNT and CDR2 YENEEA. The CDR3 spans 17 residues. The ends were cut back, 5 bases at V and 5 bases at J, with 22 bases in the middle. CDR3 in DNA: TGTGCCAGCAGCCATTCGAAGGGACCCATAGGGGACAATGAGCAGTTCTTC. Residues: CASSHSKGPIGDNEQFF.

The chain joins TRBV10-3 to TRBJ2-7; maybe TRBD2 (6 bases). The germline gives CDR1 ENHRY, CDR2 SYGVKD. The CDR3 is made up of 13 amino acids. Trimming removed 10 bases at V and 3 bases at J, with 16 bases between. The CDR3 protein is CATRRDSDYEQYF. Here the CDR3 DNA reads TGTGCCACAAGACGGGACTCAGACTACGAGCAGTACTTC.

This clone was seen more than once but under ten times. This chain joins TRBV30 and TRBJ1-1, with a weak D call TRBD1 (5 bases). V was shortened by 5 bases and J by 4 bases, with 11 bases between the two germline ends. Per the germline V gene, CDR1 is GTSNPN and CDR2 is SVGIG (reference sequence). The CDR3 extends over 12 amino acids. The CDR3 nucleotides read TGTGCCTGGGGGGGGTCGGGCACTGAAGCTTTCTTT. This translates into CAWGGSGTEAFF.

This chain joins TRBV23-1 and TRBJ2-7; D not certain. TRBV23-1 is known as an ORF, though its function is uncertain. This CDR3 is 15 amino acids long. V was pared by 7 bases and J by 0 bases, with 16 bases between. The CDR3 DNA follows: TGCGCCAGCAATAATATGGTTCCCTTCTCCTACGAGCAGTACTTC. Amino acid sequence: CASNNMVPFSYEQYF.

Worth noting for this clone: This CDR3 is also generated by other DNA sequences in the sample. The V gene is TRBV30, the J gene TRBJ2-3; D not resolved. Germline CDR1 reads GTSNPN; CDR2 reads SVGIG (reference sequence). The CDR3 runs 13 residues. Trimming pared 3 bases from V and 3 bases from J, leaving 10 bases between. DNA of the CDR3: TGTGCCTGGAGCCGCGGAACGACAGATACGCAGTATTTT. Translated, it gives CAWSRGTTDTQYF. The full variable domain, with the rest looked up from reference TRBV30 and TRBJ2-3, is SQTIHQWPATLVQPVGSPLSLECTVEGTSNPNLYWYRQAAGRGLQLLFYSVGIGQISSEVPQNLSASRPQDRQFILSSKKLLLSDSGFYLCAWSRGTTDTQYFGPGTRLTVL.

The CDR3, as DNA: TGTGCCAGCAGTTTCTCGGGACAGGGGGCCTACGGGTACAATGAGCAGTTCTTC. Translating it yields CASSFSGQGAYGYNEQFF. The gene calls are TRBV27 and TRBJ2-1, with 12 nucleotides matching TRBD1. The junction had 10 bases not matched to a gene; V was cut back by 3 bases and J by 4 bases. Looked up from germline, CDR1 is MNHEY and CDR2 is SMNVEV (reference sequence). The CDR3 is made up of 18 amino acids.

A word on this clone: Distinct nucleotide sequences in the sample also encode this CDR3. The V gene is TRBV5-1, the J gene TRBJ2-1, with TRBD1 matching 10 bases. After removal of 4 bases from V and 4 bases from J, the junction contained 5 bases not matched to a gene. Germline CDR1 SGHRS, CDR2 YFSETQ. The CDR3 runs to 15 residues. The DNA for the CDR3 is TGCGCCAGCAGCCTCGGGACAGGGGCTTACAATGAGCAGTTCTTC. It specifies CASSLGTGAYNEQFF.

This chain links TRBV5-6 with TRBJ2-3, with TRBD1 identical over 8 bases. V lost 4 bases to trimming and J lost 4 bases; unmatched junction nucleotides: 8. The CDR3 runs to 15 residues. The V gene's germline CDR1 is SGHDT and CDR2 YYEEEE. CDR3 residues: CASSRGSGGPDTQYF. The CDR3 bases are TGTGCCAGCAGCCGGGGATCAGGGGGCCCAGATACGCAGTATTTT.

This clone was observed once. The J gene is TRBJ1-6, the V gene TRBV5-1, with 9 positions matching TRBD1. The CDR3 sequence is 14 residues long. Germline values: CDR1 SGHRS, CDR2 YFSETQ. J gave up 7 bases and V 4 bases, and 3 bases lay outside the gene matches. The DNA for the CDR3 is TGCGCCAGCAGCCCGGACAGGGGCAATTCACCCCTCCACTTT. It is translated as CASSPDRGNSPLHF.

Concerning this clone itself: Distinct nucleotide sequences in the sample also encode this CDR3. V and J are TRBV5-1 and TRBJ2-5, with D possibly matching TRBD1 (6 bases). This CDR3 is built from 14 residues. V was pared by 4 bases and J by 5 bases, with 15 bases between. Germline-derived CDR1 and CDR2 are SGHRS and YFSETQ. In nucleotides, the CDR3 is TGCGCCAGCAGCCTAGGACAGCCGGGGGAGACCCAGTACTTC. Residues: CASSLGQPGETQYF.

The chain uses TRBV7-9 and TRBJ2-7; the D gene is possibly TRBD1 (6 bases). Germline lookup yields CDR1 SEHNR and CDR2 FQNEAQ (reference sequence). CDR3 size: 15 residues. Trimming shortened V by 0 bases and J by 0 bases, and 9 bases separated the two germline ends. The CDR3 reads CASSLAPQGSYEQYF. As DNA, the CDR3 is TGTGCCAGCAGCTTAGCCCCACAGGGCTCCTACGAGCAGTACTTC.

This chain links TRBV19 with TRBJ1-5, with a possible D match to TRBD1 (5 bases). Trimming removed 5 bases at V and 1 base at J, with 12 bases between. The CDR3 loop spans 15 amino acids. The germline CDR1 and CDR2 sequences are LNHDA and SQIVND (reference sequence). As DNA, the CDR3 is TGTGCCAGTAGTCGCCTTGGACAAAGCAATCAGCCCCAGCATTTT. Its translation is CASSRLGQSNQPQHF.

V is TRBV7-2 and J is TRBJ2-7; 9 nucleotides agree with TRBD2. The trim removed 2 bases at V and 6 bases at J, leaving 14 bases unmatched. The length of the CDR3 is 17 residues. The V gene's germline CDR1 is SGHTA and CDR2 FQGNSA. In nucleotides, the CDR3 is TGTGCCAGCAGCTTAAGTCGAGGGGGGGGAGCGGGAGGCGAGCAGTACTTC. Translating it yields CASSLSRGGGAGGEQYF.

The V call is TRBV18, the J call TRBJ2-2, with TRBD1 matching 7 bases. CDR1 and CDR2 (germline): KGHSH, LQKENI. This CDR3 has 14 amino acids. Trimming cost V 6 bases and J 4 bases; bases outside gene matches: 5. CDR3 DNA sequence: TGTGCCAGCTCGCCGACAGGGTCCACCGGGGAGCTGTTTTTT. This gives the protein CASSPTGSTGELFF.

For this clone: Germline and junction disagree at one end, which may indicate a read error. The chain uses TRBV7-2 and TRBJ1-4; no clear D. Germline values: CDR1 SGHTA, CDR2 FQGNSA. This CDR3 is built from 16 residues. The CDR3 loop reads CASSLNGVSRNGKLFF. The CDR3 region has the DNA TGTGCCAGCAGCTTGAACGGGGTATCCAGAAATGGAAAACTGTTTTTT.

The chain has TRBV5-4 and TRBJ2-5; D gene uncertain. The CDR3 runs 15 residues. The V gene lost 4 bases and the J gene lost 1 base, with 14 bases spanning the gap. Germline lookup yields CDR1 SGHNT and CDR2 YYREEE (reference sequence). Here the CDR3 reads CASSLFSMIQETQYF. The CDR3 nucleotides read TGTGCCAGCAGCCTATTCTCGATGATCCAAGAGACCCAGTACTTC. The full variable domain, with the rest looked up from reference TRBV5-4 and TRBJ2-5, is ETGVTQSPTHLIKTRGQQVTLRCSSQSGHNTVSWYQQALGQGPQFIFQYYREEENGRGNFPPRFSGLQFPNYSSELNVNALELDDSALYLCASSLFSMIQETQYFGPGTRLLVL.

Remarks on this clone: Other nucleotide sequences in the sample specify the same CDR3. The chain joins TRBV19 to TRBJ1-5; 8 positions match TRBD1. V lost 6 bases and J lost 4; bases outside the gene matches: 2. CDR1 and CDR2 (germline): LNHDA, SQIVND (reference sequence). This CDR3 contains 13 residues. The CDR3 here is CASRDRENQPQHF. CDR3 DNA sequence: TGTGCCAGTAGGGACAGGGAAAATCAGCCCCAGCATTTT.

To note about this clone: The germline gene is not matched at one end of the junction; a read error may be the cause. The genes are TRBV5-1 and TRBJ2-7; 7 bases fit TRBD1. Germline V gene lookup returns CDR1 SGHRS and CDR2 YFSETQ. This CDR3 is 9 amino acids long. CDR3 amino acids: CASSLTGDF. In DNA, the CDR3 is TGCGCCAGCAGCCTTACAGGGGACTTC.

On this clone: In the same sample, other DNA sequences code for this CDR3. The chain has TRBV5-1 and TRBJ2-7; 14 bases match TRBD2. CDR3 length: 16 residues. V gave up 4 bases and J gave up 1 base; unmatched junction bases: 4. The V gene's germline CDR1 is SGHRS and CDR2 YFSETQ. The CDR3 coding sequence is TGCGCCAGCAGCCCTCGACTAGCGGGGGGGTCCTACGAGCAGTACTTC. Encoded protein: CASSPRLAGGSYEQYF. The full variable domain, in which reference TRBV5-1 and TRBJ2-7 provide the parts outside the CDR3, is KAGVTQTPRYLIKTRGQQVTLSCSPISGHRSVSWYQQTPGQGLQFLFEYFSETQRNKGNFPGRFSGRQFSNSRSEMNVSTLELGDSALYLCASSPRLAGGSYEQYFGPGTRLTVT.

The chain carries TRBV14 and TRBJ1-6; TRBD1 is a possible D gene (5 bases). Per the germline V gene, CDR1 is SGHDN and CDR2 is FVKESK. The CDR3 is made up of 16 amino acids. V was cut by 3 bases and J by 10 bases, with 19 bases left in between. This chain's CDR3 is CASSHSMPGTGSPLHF. The CDR3 DNA sequence: TGTGCCAGCAGCCACTCTATGCCAGGGACGGGCTCACCCCTCCACTTT.

On this clone: A much larger clone differs by one base, so this may be a read error. The same CDR3 arises from other DNA sequences in this sample as well. The gene calls are TRBV6-5 and TRBJ2-7, with D unclear. CDR3 length equals 11 residues. Germline V CDR1 and CDR2: MNHEY, SVGAGI. Trimming pared 5 bases from V and 0 bases from J, leaving 2 bases between. DNA of the CDR3: TGTGCCAGCAGTCCCTCCTACGAGCAGTACTTC. Its protein product is CASSPSYEQYF.

The chain recombines TRBV10-2 with TRBJ2-7; the D gene is possibly TRBD2 (6 bases). The CDR3 runs to 13 residues. V was shortened by 10 bases and J by 3 bases, with 16 bases between the two germline ends. Per the germline V gene, CDR1 is WSHSY and CDR2 is SAAADI. CDR3 region: CAMTPGLNYEQYF. The CDR3 DNA is TGCGCCATGACACCGGGACTGAACTACGAGCAGTACTTC.